Each of the 5 T cell receptor beta chains below was sequenced from the same sample in a study of cytomegalovirus exposure and HLA in healthy donors. PCR involved 60 Vbeta and 13 Jbeta primers. Measured with immunoSEQ multiplex PCR; TCRdb has only the in-frame clones, and not every one. The sample shows some 170,000 clones, 70% to 75% of them seen only once. Sequences were obtained from PBMCs. Receptors were obtained from a man younger than 30 in good health and CMV-seropositive.

The CDR3 coding sequence is TGTGCCAGCAGTCCTATAGACAGGGAGAATTACTATGGCTACACCTTC. Amino acid sequence: CASSPIDRENYYGYTF. The rearrangement uses TRBV27 and TRBJ1-2; 7 bases map to TRBD1. Germline V CDR1 and CDR2: MNHEY, SMNVEV (reference sequence). The CDR3 length is 16 residues. V was clipped by 5 bases and J by 3 bases; unmatched bases: 12.

V usage is TRBV5-1 and J usage is TRBJ1-1, with 8 nucleotides matching TRBD1. CDR1 is SGHRS, CDR2 YFSETQ, per germline. Unmatched junction bases numbered 5, after V lost 0 bases and J lost 4 bases. The CDR3 contains 15 residues. The CDR3 sequence is CASSLGRGRITEAFF. The DNA for the CDR3 is TGCGCCAGCAGCTTGGGCAGGGGGCGCATCACTGAAGCTTTCTTT.

The chain joins TRBV29-1 to TRBJ1-3; 7 bases align to TRBD1. Trimming removed 4 bases from V and 3 bases from J; junction bases left unmatched: 6. Per germline, CDR1 SQVTM and CDR2 ANQGSEA. The CDR3 loop spans 14 amino acids. For the CDR3, the DNA is TGCAGCGTTGCCGAGGGGGCGCGTGGAAACACCATATATTTT. It is translated as CSVAEGARGNTIYF.

The chain links TRBV10-3 to TRBJ1-1; 7 bases match TRBD1. Trimming removed 6 bases from V and 3 bases from J; junction bases left unmatched: 4. Germline assignment: CDR1 ENHRY and CDR2 SYGVKD. CDR3 length: 13 amino acids. The CDR3 here is CAIRGTADTEAFF. DNA of the CDR3: TGTGCCATCAGGGGGACAGCCGACACTGAAGCTTTCTTT.

Remarks on this clone: The junction departs from germline at one end; a sequencing error may be responsible. The chain joins TRBV6-6 to TRBJ1-3; D is perhaps TRBD1 (6 bases). Germline V gene data show CDR1 as MNHNY and CDR2 as SVGAGI (reference sequence). The CDR3 is made up of 13 amino acids. In nucleotides, the CDR3 is TGTGCCAGCAGTTACGAGGCCAGGGGTAGAGTGGATTTT. Its protein product is CASSYEARGRVDF.